This T cell receptor (beta chain) was observed in a study of tumor-infiltrating lymphocytes in primary liver carcinoma. Co-extraction of RNA and DNA was performed on about 20-32 mg of unsorted bulk tissue. Patients showed chronic HBV infection and an absence of prior treatment. This CDR3 has 15 amino acids. Germline loops: CDR1 SGHTA, CDR2 FQGTGA. Notes on this clonotype: Just one base apart from a much larger clone, this may be a read error.

From approximately 550 ng of total RNA, TCR beta-specific cDNA was reverse-transcribed using a constant-region primer. A slightly modified ARM-PCR protocol with three nested multiplex PCR rounds produced these TCR beta libraries. Forward primers for TRBV1-TRBV30 and a C-beta reverse primer served the first two PCR rounds, at about 11 cycles each. TCRdb reprocessed the multiplex PCR reads with MiXCR, giving one entry per CDR3 protein. The profile shows 20,000 to 25,000 distinct CDR3 sequences, around 81% of them singletons. Input material: liver tumor tissue from sampling region 2. Subset here: tumor region T2, inferior pole. The genes are TRBV7-3 and TRBJ2-1, with 11 bases that match TRBD2. The TCR comes from a woman aged 30 to 39 with primary liver carcinoma and hepatitis B virus infection. The CDR3 here is CASSSTSGTNNELFF. CDR3 in DNA: TGTGCCAGCAGCTCGACTAGCGGGACGAACAATGAGCTGTTCTTC.